The T cell receptor beta chain described here comes from a study of sequential checkpoint blockade in melanoma. Study details: Arm A got nivolumab then ipilimumab; arm B the reverse, 1:1. 90 to 95 pretreatment tumor DNA samples were TCRβ immunosequenced. About two dozen patients had matched tumor biopsies before treatment and at week 13 after nivolumab or ipilimumab alone.

Sample treatment: randomized to nivolumab then ipilimumab (arm A) or the reverse (arm B). The assay was immunoSEQ multiplex PCR, and TCRdb's table has in-frame clones only and misses some. The sample shows approximately 5,600 clones, 26% of them seen only once. Study-wide results and limits: Pretreatment TIL clonality tracked with response in the nivolumab-first arm.

CDR3 size: 16 residues. Between the trimmed V and J ends, which lost 2 bases and 0 bases, there was a span of 13 bases. Germline V CDR1 and CDR2: GTSNPN, SVGIG (reference sequence). There are a few counts of this clone. Its antigen is undetermined. The TCR was taken from a human donor with melanoma. The input for sequencing was tumor tissue (inferred from file names), taken from a patient given nivolumab and ipilimumab in sequence. The chain combines TRBV30 with TRBJ1-4; weak D call: TRBD1 (6 bases). The CDR3 spells CAWSHRVVATNEKLFF. The CDR3 DNA follows: TGTGCCTGGAGTCACAGGGTAGTGGCAACTAATGAAAAACTGTTTTTT.